These 7 T cell receptor beta chains originate from one sample sequenced in a study of cytomegalovirus exposure and HLA in healthy donors. With 60 Vbeta and 13 Jbeta primers, the PCR was carried out. TCRdb keeps only in-frame clones here, not all; method: immunoSEQ multiplex PCR. The sample comprises approximately 100,000 clones, 71% of which are singletons, and 2.5% to 3.5% rests with the top ten. The sequenced sample was PBMCs. The receptors were gathered from a female donor in good health and CMV-seronegative.

The chain couples TRBV7-2 to TRBJ2-7; D possibly corresponds to TRBD2 (5 bases). The CDR3 extends over 15 amino acids. The V gene's germline CDR1 is SGHTA and CDR2 FQGNSA. V was clipped by 1 base and J by 1 base, with 11 bases between them. This chain's CDR3 is CASSLGGLLSYEQYF. For the CDR3, the DNA is TGTGCCAGCAGCTTAGGCGGGCTCCTTTCCTACGAGCAGTACTTC.

V is TRBV9 and J is TRBJ2-2; TRBD1 is a possible D gene (5 bases). Trimming shortened V by 0 bases and J by 0 bases, and 6 bases separated the two germline ends. The CDR3 sequence is 15 residues long. Per the germline V gene, CDR1 is SGDLS and CDR2 is YYNGEE. The CDR3 nucleotides are TGTGCCAGCAGCGTAGGGACAACGAACACCGGGGAGCTGTTTTTT. As protein: CASSVGTTNTGELFF.

The rearrangement links TRBV5-1 to TRBJ1-1, with D unresolved. V lost 3 bases, J lost 7 bases, and 10 bases lay in between. There are 12 residues in the CDR3. Germline assignment: CDR1 SGHRS and CDR2 YFSETQ. This chain's CDR3 is CASSWAGGEAFF. CDR3 DNA sequence: TGCGCCAGCAGCTGGGCAGGTGGTGAAGCTTTCTTT.

The chain recombines TRBV6-6 with TRBJ1-5; tentative D call: TRBD1 (5 bases). V lost 4 bases and J 4 bases, leaving 14 bases between the germline ends. Germline lookup yields CDR1 MNHNY and CDR2 SVGAGI (reference sequence). This CDR3 region has 15 residues. CDR3 sequence reads: CASSFQGNGNQPQHF. In nucleotides, the CDR3 is TGTGCCAGCAGTTTTCAGGGAAACGGGAATCAGCCCCAGCATTTT.

This sequence joins TRBV5-5 and TRBJ1-2, with 11 positions matching TRBD1. The J segment lost 7 bases and the V segment lost 0 bases, leaving 5 bases of the junction unmatched. In germline, CDR1 is SGHKS, CDR2 YYEKEE (reference sequence). The CDR3 sequence is 15 residues long. The CDR3 region is CASSLVGQGVGGYTF. DNA of the CDR3: TGTGCCAGCAGCTTGGTGGGACAGGGGGTCGGTGGCTACACCTTC. Using reference TRBV5-5 and TRBJ1-2 for the parts outside the CDR3, the full variable domain is DAGVTQSPTHLIKTRGQQVTLRCSPISGHKSVSWYQQVLGQGPQFIFQYYEKEERGRGNFPDRFSARQFPNYSSELNVNALLLGDSALYLCASSLVGQGVGGYTFGSGTRLTVV.

The chain combines TRBV10-1 with TRBJ2-1, with D possibly TRBD1 on 6 matching bases. The CDR3 has 15 residues. The germline V gene encodes CDR1 WNHNN and CDR2 SYGVQD (reference sequence). The V and J ends lost 10 bases and 6 bases respectively, with 22 bases between them. CDR3 nucleotide sequence: TGCGCCACCCTAGGGGGTTTGGCTACTACCAATGAGCAGTTCTTC. Protein sequence: CATLGGLATTNEQFF.

The chain carries TRBV21-1 and TRBJ2-7; TRBD2 is taken as the D call from the table, unchecked against the DNA. TRBV21-1 is classified as a pseudogene. The CDR3 runs to 14 residues. CDR3 DNA sequence: TGTGCCAGCAGCAAAGAGCGGAATCCCTACGAGCAGTACTTC. Translated: CASSKERNPYEQYF.